This entry describes one T cell receptor beta chain. The antigen is not known. The sample comes from a study of T cell responses to AZD1222 COVID-19 vaccine. Study outcomes and limitations: Baseline antibody screening turned up just six or seven seropositive AZD1222 recipients. Without day 14 samples, only post-peak T cell repertoires were studied.

Measured with immunoSEQ multiplex PCR; TCRdb has only the in-frame clones, and not every one. The sample records under 80,000 clones, roughly four fifths being singletons. This clonotype was obtained from an adult who received the AZD1222 COVID-19 vaccine. Specimen: peripheral blood, collected 28 days after the second AZD1222 dose.

The CDR3 sequence is CASSPQAGMTFF. DNA for the CDR3: TGTGCCAGCTCACCACAGGCAGGGATGACTTTCTTT. The chain is built from TRBV18 and TRBJ1-1; TRBD1 might be the D (5 bases). The germline CDR1 and CDR2 sequences are KGHSH and LQKENI. The CDR3 totals 12 residues. The V and J ends lost 1 base and 12 bases respectively, with 12 bases between them.